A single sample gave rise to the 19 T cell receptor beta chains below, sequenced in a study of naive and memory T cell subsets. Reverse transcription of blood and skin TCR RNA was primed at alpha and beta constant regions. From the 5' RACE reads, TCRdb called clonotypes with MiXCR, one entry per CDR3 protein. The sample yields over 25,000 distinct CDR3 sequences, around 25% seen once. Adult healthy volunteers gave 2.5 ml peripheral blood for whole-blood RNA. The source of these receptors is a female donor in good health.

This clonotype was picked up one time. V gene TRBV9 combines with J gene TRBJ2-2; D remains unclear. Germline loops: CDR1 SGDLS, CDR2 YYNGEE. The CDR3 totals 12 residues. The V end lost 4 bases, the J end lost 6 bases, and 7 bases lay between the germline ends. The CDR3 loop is CASSSRPGELFF. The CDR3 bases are TGTGCCAGCAGCTCACGCCCCGGGGAGCTGTTTTTT.

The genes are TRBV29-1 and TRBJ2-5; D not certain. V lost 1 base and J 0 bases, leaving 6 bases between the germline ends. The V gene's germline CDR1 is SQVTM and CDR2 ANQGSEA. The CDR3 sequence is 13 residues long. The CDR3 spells CSVEADHQETQYF. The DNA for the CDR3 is TGCAGCGTTGAAGCCGACCACCAAGAGACCCAGTACTTC.

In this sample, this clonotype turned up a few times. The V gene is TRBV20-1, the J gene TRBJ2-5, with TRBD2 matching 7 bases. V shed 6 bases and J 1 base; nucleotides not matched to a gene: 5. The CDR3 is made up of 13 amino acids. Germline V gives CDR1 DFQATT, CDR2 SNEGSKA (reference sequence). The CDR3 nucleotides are TGCAGTGCACCAACTAGCGCCCAAGAGACCCAGTACTTC. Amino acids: CSAPTSAQETQYF.

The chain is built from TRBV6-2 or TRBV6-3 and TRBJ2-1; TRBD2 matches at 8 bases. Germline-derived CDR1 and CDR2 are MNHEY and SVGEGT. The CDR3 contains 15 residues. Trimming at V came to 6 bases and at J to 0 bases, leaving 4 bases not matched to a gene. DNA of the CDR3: TGTGCCAGCAGACCGAGCGGGAGCTCCTACAATGAGCAGTTCTTC. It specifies CASRPSGSSYNEQFF.

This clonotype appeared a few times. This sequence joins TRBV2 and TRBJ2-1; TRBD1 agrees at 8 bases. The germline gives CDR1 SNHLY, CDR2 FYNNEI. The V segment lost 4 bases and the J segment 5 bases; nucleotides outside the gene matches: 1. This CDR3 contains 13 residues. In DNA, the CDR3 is TGTGCCAGCAGTGGGGACAGGAACAATGAGCAGTTCTTC. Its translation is CASSGDRNNEQFF.

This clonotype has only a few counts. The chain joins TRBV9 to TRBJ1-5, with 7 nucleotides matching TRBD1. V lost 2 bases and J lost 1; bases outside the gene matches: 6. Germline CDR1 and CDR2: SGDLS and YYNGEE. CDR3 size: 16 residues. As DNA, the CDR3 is TGTGCCAGCAGCGTTGGCCCAGGGGGGAGCAATCAGCCCCAGCATTTT. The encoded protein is CASSVGPGGSNQPQHF.

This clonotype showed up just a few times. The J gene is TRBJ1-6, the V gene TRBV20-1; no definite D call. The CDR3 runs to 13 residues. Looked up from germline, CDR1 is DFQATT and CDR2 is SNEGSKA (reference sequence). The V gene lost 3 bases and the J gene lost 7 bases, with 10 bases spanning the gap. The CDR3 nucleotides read TGCAGTGCTAGGCCCTCGGCCAATTCACCCCTCCACTTT. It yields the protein CSARPSANSPLHF.

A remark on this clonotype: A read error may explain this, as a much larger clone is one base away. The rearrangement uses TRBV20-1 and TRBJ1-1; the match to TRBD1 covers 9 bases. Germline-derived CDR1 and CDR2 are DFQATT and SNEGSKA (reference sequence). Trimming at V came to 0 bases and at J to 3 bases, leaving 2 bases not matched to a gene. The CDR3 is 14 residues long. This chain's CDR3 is CSARDWTGDTEAFF. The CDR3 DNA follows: TGCAGTGCTAGAGATTGGACAGGGGACACTGAAGCTTTCTTT.

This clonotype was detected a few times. The CDR3 loop is CSAGGGGHEQYF. DNA for the CDR3: TGCAGTGCTGGAGGGGGGGGGCACGAGCAGTACTTC. The chain employs TRBV20-1 and TRBJ2-7; D perhaps matches TRBD2 (7 bases). Trimming removed 5 bases from V and 5 bases from J, with 13 bases in between. CDR3 length equals 12 residues. The germline V gene encodes CDR1 DFQATT and CDR2 SNEGSKA (reference sequence).

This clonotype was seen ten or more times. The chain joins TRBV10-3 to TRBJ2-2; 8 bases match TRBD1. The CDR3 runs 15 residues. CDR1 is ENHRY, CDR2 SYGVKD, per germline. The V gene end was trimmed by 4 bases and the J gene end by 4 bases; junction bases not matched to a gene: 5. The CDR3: CAISAITGGTGELFF. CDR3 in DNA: TGTGCCATCAGTGCCATAACAGGGGGCACCGGGGAGCTGTTTTTT.

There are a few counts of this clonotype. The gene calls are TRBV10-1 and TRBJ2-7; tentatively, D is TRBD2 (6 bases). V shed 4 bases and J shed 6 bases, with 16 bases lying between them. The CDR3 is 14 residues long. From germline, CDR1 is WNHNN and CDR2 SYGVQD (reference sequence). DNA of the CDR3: TGCGCCAGCAGTGGACTAGGGATCCCGTCCGAGCAGTACTTC. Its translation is CASSGLGIPSEQYF.

CDR3 DNA sequence: TGTGCCAGCAGCTTAACTAGGAGCACAGATACGCAGTATTTT. Amino acid sequence: CASSLTRSTDTQYF. This chain links TRBV7-2 with TRBJ2-3; tentative D call: TRBD2 (5 bases). The germline V gene encodes CDR1 SGHTA and CDR2 FQGNSA. V lost 2 bases, J lost 0 bases, and 6 bases lay in between. This CDR3 has 14 residues. The full variable domain, in which reference TRBV7-2 and TRBJ2-3 provide the parts outside the CDR3, is GAGVSQSPSNKVTEKGKDVELRCDPISGHTALYWYRQSLGQGLEFLIYFQGNSAPDKSGLPSDRFSAERTGGSVSTLTIQRTQQEDSAVYLCASSLTRSTDTQYFGPGTRLTVL.

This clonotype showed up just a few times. CDR3 protein: CASSEASTGTGAGYTF. As DNA, the CDR3 is TGTGCCAGCAGTGAAGCGAGTACGGGGACAGGGGCTGGCTACACCTTC. This chain joins TRBV6-1 and TRBJ1-2; 10 bases map to TRBD1. Trimming at V came to 0 bases and at J to 7 bases, leaving 8 bases not matched to a gene. Germline V gives CDR1 MNHNS, CDR2 SASEGT. The CDR3 covers 16 residues.

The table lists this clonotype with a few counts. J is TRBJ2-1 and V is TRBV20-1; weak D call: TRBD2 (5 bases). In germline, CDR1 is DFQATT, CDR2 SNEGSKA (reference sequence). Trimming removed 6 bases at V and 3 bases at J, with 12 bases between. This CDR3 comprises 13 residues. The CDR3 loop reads CSASGPGYNEQFF. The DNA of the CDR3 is TGCAGTGCAAGCGGACCGGGCTACAATGAGCAGTTCTTC.

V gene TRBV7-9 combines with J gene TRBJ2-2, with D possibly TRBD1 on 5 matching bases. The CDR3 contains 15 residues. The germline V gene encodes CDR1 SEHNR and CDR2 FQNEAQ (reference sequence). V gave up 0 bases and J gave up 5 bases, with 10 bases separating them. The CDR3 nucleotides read TGTGCCAGCAGCTTAGCGGTCAGGGCAACCGGGGAGCTGTTTTTT. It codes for CASSLAVRATGELFF.

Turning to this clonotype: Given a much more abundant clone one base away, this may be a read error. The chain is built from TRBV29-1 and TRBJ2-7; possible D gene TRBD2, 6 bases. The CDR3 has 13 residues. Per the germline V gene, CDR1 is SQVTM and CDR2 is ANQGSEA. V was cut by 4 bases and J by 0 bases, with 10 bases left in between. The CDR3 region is CSVAGENSYEQYF. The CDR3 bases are TGCAGCGTTGCGGGGGAAAACTCCTACGAGCAGTACTTC.

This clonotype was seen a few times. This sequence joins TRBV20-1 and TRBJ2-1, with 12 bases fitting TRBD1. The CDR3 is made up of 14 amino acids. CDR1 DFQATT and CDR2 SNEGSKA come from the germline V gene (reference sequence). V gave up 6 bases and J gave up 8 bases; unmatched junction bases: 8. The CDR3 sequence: CSANSGTGGDEQFF. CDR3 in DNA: TGCAGTGCAAATTCCGGGACAGGGGGCGATGAGCAGTTCTTC.

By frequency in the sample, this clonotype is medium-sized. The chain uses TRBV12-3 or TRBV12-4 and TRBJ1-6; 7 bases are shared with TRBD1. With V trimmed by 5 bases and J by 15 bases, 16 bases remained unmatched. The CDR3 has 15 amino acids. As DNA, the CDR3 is TGTGCCAGCAGTCTCTCAGGGACAGCCCGCGGGGGCCTCCACTTT. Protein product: CASSLSGTARGGLHF.

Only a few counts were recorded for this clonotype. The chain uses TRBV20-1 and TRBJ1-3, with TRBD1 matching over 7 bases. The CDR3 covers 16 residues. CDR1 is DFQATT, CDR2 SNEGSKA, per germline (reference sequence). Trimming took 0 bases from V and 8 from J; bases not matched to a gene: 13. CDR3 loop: CSARDFAETGRDTIYF. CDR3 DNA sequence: TGCAGTGCTAGAGATTTTGCCGAGACAGGGAGAGACACCATATATTTT.